This record looks at one TCR beta chain sequence and its context. The CDR3 loop spans 15 amino acids. Per the germline V gene, CDR1 is SGHTS and CDR2 is YDEGEE. Losses at the gene ends were 4 bases for V and 0 bases for J; bases not matched to a gene: 4. TCRdb's table, derived via immunoSEQ multiplex PCR, lists solely in-frame clones and lacks some. The top ten clones hold 1.5% of a sample with about a million clones, about 77% of them seen once. This record belongs to a study of shared clonotypes between healthy human individuals. The sequence was collected from a young man in good health. The V call is TRBV5-8, the J call TRBJ1-3; 7 bases align to TRBD1. The sample was memory CD4+ T cells sorted from blood. Subset denoted: CD45RA-negative fraction. This CDR3 is CASSLGQLSGNTIYF. CDR3 DNA sequence: TGTGCCAGCAGCCTGGGACAGCTCTCTGGAAACACCATATATTTT.